Below, one TCR beta chain is given with its context. Its matching antigen is unknown. The germline V gene has CDR1 MNHNY and CDR2 SVGAGI (reference sequence). CDR3 length: 13 residues. The V end lost 5 bases, the J end lost 4 bases, and 11 bases lay between the germline ends. This entry is derived from a study of Ad26.COV2.S vaccination and SARS-CoV-2 variants. Study information: A participant enrolled in the COV1001 Ad26.COV2.S trial arm provided the sample. Study-level findings and limits: Vaccinees showed greater spike-specific TCR breadth than placebo recipients.

Only in-frame clones appear in the TCRdb table, and some are missing; sequencing was by immunoSEQ multiplex PCR. The table includes about 400,000 clones, over 75% detected once. Treatment here: 19 received Ad26.COV2.S at low or high dose, single or two shots; several received placebo; per-sample allocation not given. Collection of the samples took place on day 63 after the first injection of vaccine or placebo. This adult donor, from Boston, was 18-55 years old. The input for sequencing was peripheral blood, taken in a trial of Ad26.COV2.S vaccine versus placebo. The source of this sequence is a person between 18 and 65 years old who received the Ad26.COV2.S COVID-19 vaccine or a placebo. The genes are TRBV6-6 and TRBJ1-1; D call uncertain. CDR3 coding DNA: TGTGCCAGCAGTAGGGTGGGAGGCACTGAAGCTTTCTTT. Translating gives CASSRVGGTEAFF.